This TCR beta chain is from a study of blood T cell repertoires in COVID-19. Background on the study: COVID-19 samples, acute and convalescent, were from the United States, Italy and Spain.

The count of this clone is one. In the original analysis: By means of reference gene primer amplification, nucleated cell counts were estimated. The protocol was immunoSEQ multiplex PCR, while the TCRdb copy is restricted to in-frame clones and leaves out a portion. The D gene and trimming were derived from the DNA, and the V and J assignments and clone size from that table. Of about 180,000 clones in the sample, about 91% were seen once. Sequenced: peripheral blood. The clonotype was recovered from a woman aged 30 to 39 with acute or convalescent COVID-19.

Written as DNA, the CDR3 is TGTGCCAGCAGTTTTTCTGGGGGGGTTGAAGCTTTCTTT. This encodes CASSFSGGVEAFF. This chain links TRBV28 with TRBJ1-1; D may be TRBD1 (5 bases). CDR1 and CDR2 (germline): MDHEN, SYDVKM. V was clipped by 3 bases and J by 7 bases, with 12 bases between them. The CDR3 is 13 residues long.